The 4 T cell receptor beta chains below all came from one sample that was sequenced in a study of blood T cell repertoires in COVID-19. The repertoire was sequenced with immunoSEQ multiplex PCR; TCRdb's copy has only in-frame clones and lacks some. The repertoire holds more than 150,000 clones, with roughly 79% as singletons. The source material was peripheral blood. The receptor set was obtained from a woman older than 75 with COVID-19, enrolled during active disease.

This sequence joins TRBV20-1 and TRBJ2-7; 7 bases align to TRBD2. The trim removed 3 bases at V and 2 bases at J, leaving 7 bases unmatched. Per germline, CDR1 DFQATT and CDR2 SNEGSKA (reference sequence). The length of the CDR3 is 14 residues. The CDR3 loop reads CSASTASGTYEQYF. The CDR3, as DNA: TGCAGTGCTAGTACGGCTAGCGGTACCTACGAGCAGTACTTC.

The rearrangement links TRBV3-1 (or the pseudogene TRBV3-2) to TRBJ1-2; 8 nucleotides align to TRBD1. Germline CDR1 reads LGHDT; CDR2 reads YNNKEL (reference sequence). J lost 6 bases, V lost 6 bases, and 12 bases had no gene match. The CDR3 consists of 15 residues. The CDR3 loop reads CASSQIPQGADGYTF. As DNA, the CDR3 is TGTGCCAGCAGTCAGATACCCCAGGGGGCGGATGGCTACACCTTC.

This clone has just a few counts. Here the CDR3 reads CASSQDSYGEYGYTF. The CDR3 DNA reads as TGCGCCAGCAGCCAAGATAGTTACGGAGAATATGGCTACACCTTC. The chain recombines TRBV4-3 with TRBJ1-2; D remains ambiguous. The germline gives CDR1 LGHNA, CDR2 YSLEER. The V and J ends lost 0 bases and 5 bases respectively, with 13 bases between them. CDR3 length: 15 residues.

The chain joins TRBV5-1 to TRBJ1-2, with TRBD1 matching over 8 bases. Germline CDR1 and CDR2: SGHRS and YFSETQ. J was trimmed by 9 bases and V by 3 bases; bases with no gene match: 7. The CDR3 has 13 amino acids. The CDR3 DNA reads as TGCGCCAGCAGCTCAGGACAGGGCCAGAGCTACACCTTC. This codes for CASSSGQGQSYTF.